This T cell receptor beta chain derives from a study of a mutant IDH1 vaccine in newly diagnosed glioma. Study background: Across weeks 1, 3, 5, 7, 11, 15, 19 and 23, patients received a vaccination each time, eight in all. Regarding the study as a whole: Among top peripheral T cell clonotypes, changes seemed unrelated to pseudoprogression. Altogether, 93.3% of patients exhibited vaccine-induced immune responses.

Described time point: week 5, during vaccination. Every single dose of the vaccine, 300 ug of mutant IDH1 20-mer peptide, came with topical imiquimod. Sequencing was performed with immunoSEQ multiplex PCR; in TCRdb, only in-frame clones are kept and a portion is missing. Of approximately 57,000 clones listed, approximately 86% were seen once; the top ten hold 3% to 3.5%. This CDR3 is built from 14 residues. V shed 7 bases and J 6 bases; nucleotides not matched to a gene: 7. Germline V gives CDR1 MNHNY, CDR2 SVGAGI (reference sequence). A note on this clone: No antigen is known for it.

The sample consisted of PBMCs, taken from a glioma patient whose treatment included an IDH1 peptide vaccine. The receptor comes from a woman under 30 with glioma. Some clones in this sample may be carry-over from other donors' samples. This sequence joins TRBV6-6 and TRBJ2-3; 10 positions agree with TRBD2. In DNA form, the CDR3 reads TGTGCCAGCACGGGACTAGCGAGTGGGGATACGCAGTATTTT. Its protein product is CASTGLASGDTQYF.